What follows describes a single TCR beta chain. This sample is drawn from a study of T cells after yellow fever vaccination. The authors made TCR cDNA by 5'RACE template switching, adding a universal primer site and UMIs. MiXCR was run by TCRdb on the 5' RACE reads, yielding one entry per CDR3 protein. The sample shows some 500,000 distinct CDR3 sequences, roughly 14% of them seen only once. Per germline, CDR1 LGHNA and CDR2 YSLEER. The CDR3 has 14 residues. Losses at the gene ends were 7 bases for V and 11 bases for J; bases not matched to a gene: 13. The material was PBMCs, obtained on the day of the yellow fever booster vaccination. The clonotype was recovered from a man between 25 and 39 years old who received the YFV17D yellow fever vaccine. The chain uses TRBV4-3 and TRBJ2-2, with 7 bases fitting TRBD1. The CDR3 region is CASNKGAIPPELFF. CDR3 coding DNA: TGCGCCAGCAATAAGGGGGCTATTCCGCCCGAGCTGTTTTTT.